Reported below is one TCR beta chain. Its specificity is not known. The PCR contained 60 Vbeta and 13 Jbeta primers. The assay was immunoSEQ multiplex PCR, and TCRdb's table has in-frame clones only and misses some. Of approximately 160,000 clones detected, 75% to 85% appear once; the ten largest clones hold 7.4%. The data derive from a study of cytomegalovirus exposure and HLA in healthy donors. Per germline, CDR1 SGHTA and CDR2 FQGTGA. CDR3 size: 13 residues. Trimming removed 5 bases at V and 3 bases at J, with 10 bases between. Study-wide points: Later analysis identified a missense DCLRE1C variant that was linked to TCR beta V- and J-gene trimming. The listing of roughly 160 TCR beta chains classed them as cytomegalovirus-associated.

Specimen: PBMCs. The receptor comes from a male donor in good health and CMV-seropositive. This chain joins TRBV7-3 and TRBJ1-2, with D possibly being TRBD1 (5 bases). CDR3 residues: CASSLSRDYGYTF. CDR3 DNA: TGTGCCAGCAGCCTCTCCAGGGACTATGGCTACACCTTC. Complete variable domain (other parts from reference TRBV7-3 and TRBJ1-2): GAGVSQTPSNKVTEKGKYVELRCDPISGHTALYWYRQSLGQGPEFLIYFQGTGAADDSGLPNDRFFAVRPEGSVSTLKIQRTERGDSAVYLCASSLSRDYGYTFGSGTRLTVV.